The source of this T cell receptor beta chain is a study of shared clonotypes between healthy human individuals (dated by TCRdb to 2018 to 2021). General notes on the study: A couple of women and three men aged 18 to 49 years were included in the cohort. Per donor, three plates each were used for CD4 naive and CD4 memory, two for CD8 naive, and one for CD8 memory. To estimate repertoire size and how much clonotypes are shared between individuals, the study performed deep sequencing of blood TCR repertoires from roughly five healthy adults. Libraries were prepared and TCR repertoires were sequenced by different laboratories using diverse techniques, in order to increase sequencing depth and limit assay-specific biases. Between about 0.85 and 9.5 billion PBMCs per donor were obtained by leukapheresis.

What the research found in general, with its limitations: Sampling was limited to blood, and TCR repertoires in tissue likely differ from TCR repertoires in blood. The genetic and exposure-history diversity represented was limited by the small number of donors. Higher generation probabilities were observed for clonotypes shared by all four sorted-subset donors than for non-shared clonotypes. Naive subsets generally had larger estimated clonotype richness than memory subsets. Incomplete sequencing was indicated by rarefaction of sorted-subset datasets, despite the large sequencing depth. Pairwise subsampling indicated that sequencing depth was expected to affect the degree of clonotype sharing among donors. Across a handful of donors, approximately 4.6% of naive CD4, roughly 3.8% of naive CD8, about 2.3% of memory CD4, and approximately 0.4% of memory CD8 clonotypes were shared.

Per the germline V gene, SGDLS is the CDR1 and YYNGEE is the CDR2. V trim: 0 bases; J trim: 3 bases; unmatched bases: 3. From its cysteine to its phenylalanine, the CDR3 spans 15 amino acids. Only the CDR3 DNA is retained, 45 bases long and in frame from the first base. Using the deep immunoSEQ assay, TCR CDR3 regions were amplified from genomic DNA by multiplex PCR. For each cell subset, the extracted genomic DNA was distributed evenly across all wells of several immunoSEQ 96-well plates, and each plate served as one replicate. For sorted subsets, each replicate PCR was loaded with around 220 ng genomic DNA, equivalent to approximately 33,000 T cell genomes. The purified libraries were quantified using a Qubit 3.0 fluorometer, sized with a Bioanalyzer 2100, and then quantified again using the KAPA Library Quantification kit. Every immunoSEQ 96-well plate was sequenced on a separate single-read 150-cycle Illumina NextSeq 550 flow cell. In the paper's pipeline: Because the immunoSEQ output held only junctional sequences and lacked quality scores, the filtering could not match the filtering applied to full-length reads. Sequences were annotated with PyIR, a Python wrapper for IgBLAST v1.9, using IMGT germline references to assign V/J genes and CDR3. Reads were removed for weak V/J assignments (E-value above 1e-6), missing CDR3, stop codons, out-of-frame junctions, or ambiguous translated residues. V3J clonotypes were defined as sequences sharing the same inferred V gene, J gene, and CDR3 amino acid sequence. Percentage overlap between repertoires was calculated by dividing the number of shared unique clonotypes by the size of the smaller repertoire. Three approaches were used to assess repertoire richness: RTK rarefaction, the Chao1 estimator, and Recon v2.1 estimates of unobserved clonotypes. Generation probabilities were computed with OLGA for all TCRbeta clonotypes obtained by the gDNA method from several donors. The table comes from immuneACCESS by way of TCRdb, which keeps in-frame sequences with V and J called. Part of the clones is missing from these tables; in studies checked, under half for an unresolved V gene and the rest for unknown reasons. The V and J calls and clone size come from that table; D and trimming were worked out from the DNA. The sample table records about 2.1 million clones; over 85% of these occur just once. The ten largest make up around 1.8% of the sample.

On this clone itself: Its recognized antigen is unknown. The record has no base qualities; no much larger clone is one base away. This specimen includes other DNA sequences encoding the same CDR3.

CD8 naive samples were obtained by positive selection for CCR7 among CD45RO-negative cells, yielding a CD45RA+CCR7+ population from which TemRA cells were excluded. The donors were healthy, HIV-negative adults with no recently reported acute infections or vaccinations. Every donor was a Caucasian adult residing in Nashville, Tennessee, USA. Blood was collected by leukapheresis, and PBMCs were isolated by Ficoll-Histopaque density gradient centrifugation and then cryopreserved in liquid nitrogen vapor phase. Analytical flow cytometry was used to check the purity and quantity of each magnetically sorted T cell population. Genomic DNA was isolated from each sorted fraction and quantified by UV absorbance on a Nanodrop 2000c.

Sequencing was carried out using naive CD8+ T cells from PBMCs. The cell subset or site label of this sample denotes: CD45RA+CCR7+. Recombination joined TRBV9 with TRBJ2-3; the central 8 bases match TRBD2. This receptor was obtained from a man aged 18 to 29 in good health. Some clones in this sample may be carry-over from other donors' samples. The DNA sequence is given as TGTGCCAGCAGCGTAGACGGGAGGGGGACAGATACGCAGTATTTT. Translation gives CASSVDGRGTDTQYF.